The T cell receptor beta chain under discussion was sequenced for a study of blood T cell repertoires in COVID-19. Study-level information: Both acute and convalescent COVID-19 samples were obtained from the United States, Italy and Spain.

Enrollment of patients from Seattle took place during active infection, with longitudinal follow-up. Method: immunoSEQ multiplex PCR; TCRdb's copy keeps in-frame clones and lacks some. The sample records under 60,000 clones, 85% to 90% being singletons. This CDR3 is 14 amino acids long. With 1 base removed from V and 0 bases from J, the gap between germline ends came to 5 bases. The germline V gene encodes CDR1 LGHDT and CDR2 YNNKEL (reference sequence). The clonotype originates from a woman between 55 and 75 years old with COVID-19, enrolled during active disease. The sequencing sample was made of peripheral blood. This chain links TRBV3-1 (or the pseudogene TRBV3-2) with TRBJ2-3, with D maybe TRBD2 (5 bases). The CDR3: CASSQGTSTDTQYF. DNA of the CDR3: TGTGCCAGCAGCCAAGGGACTAGCACAGATACGCAGTATTTT.